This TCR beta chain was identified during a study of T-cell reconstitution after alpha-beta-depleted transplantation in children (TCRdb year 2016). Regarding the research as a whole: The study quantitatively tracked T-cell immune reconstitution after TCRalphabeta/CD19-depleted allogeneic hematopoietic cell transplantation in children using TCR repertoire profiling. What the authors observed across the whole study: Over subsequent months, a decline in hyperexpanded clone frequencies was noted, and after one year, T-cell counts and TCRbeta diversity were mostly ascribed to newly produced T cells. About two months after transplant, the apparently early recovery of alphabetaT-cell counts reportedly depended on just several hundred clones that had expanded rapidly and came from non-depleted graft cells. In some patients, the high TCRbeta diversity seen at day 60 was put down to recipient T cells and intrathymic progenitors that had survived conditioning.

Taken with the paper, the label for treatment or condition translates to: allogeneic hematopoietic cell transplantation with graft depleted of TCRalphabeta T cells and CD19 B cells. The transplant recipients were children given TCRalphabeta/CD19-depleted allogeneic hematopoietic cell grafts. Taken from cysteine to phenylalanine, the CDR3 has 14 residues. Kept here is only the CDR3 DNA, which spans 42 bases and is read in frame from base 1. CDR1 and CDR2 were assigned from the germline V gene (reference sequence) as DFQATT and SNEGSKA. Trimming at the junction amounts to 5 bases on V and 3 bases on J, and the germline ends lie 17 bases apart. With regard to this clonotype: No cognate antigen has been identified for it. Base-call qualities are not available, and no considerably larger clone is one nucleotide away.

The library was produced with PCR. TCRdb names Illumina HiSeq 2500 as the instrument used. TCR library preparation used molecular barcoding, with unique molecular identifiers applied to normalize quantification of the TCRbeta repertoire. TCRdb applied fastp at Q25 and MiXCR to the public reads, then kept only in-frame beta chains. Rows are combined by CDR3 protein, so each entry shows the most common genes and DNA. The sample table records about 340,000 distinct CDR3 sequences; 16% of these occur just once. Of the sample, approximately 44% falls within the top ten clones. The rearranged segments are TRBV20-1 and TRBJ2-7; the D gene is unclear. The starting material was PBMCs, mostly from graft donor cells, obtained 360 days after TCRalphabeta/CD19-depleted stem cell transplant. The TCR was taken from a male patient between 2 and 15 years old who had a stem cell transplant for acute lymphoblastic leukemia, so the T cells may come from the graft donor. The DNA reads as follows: TGCAGTGCTGTAGGTCGGCCCGCCTACTACGAGCAGTACTTC. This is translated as CSAVGRPAYYEQYF.